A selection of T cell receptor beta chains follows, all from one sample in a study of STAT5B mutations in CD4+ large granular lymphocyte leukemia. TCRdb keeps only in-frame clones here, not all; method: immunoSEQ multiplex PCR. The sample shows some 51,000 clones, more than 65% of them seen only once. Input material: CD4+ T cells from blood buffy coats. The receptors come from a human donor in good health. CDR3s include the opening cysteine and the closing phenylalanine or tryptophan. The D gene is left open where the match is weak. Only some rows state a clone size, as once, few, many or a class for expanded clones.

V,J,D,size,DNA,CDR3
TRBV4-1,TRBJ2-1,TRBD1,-,TGCGCCAGCAGCCACCCGACAGGGAGTAATGAGCAGTTCTTC,CASSHPTGSNEQFF
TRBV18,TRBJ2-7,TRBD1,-,TGTGCCAGCTCACCCCTCGCCGGGACAGGCATCGGCTACGAGCAGTACTTC,CASSPLAGTGIGYEQYF
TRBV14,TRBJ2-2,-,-,TGTGCCAGCAGCCAACTAGACCGCGGGGAGCTGTTTTTT,CASSQLDRGELFF
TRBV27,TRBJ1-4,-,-,TGTGCCACCGGGGCCATAACTAATGAAAAACTGTTTTTT,CATGAITNEKLFF
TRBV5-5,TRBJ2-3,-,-,TGTGCCAGCAGCCGGGACCTTGGGGCCAACACAGATACGCAGTATTTT,CASSRDLGANTDTQYF
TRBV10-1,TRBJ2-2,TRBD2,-,TGCGCCAGCAGTGAGACTAGCGGGTTCACCGGGGAGCTGTTTTTT,CASSETSGFTGELFF
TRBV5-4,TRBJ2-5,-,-,TGTGCCAGCAGCTTGGAGGGGGGGGAGACCCAGTACTTC,CASSLEGGETQYF
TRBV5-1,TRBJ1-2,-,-,TGCGCCAGCAGCTTGCTAGGGTCTGGCTACACCTTC,CASSLLGSGYTF
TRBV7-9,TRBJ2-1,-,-,TGTGCCAGCAGCTTAGCTCGGGGGATTTCCTACAATGAGCAGTTCTTC,CASSLARGISYNEQFF
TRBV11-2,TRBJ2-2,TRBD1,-,TGTGCCAGCAGCCGGGACAGGGAGGGCGGGGAGCTGTTTTTT,CASSRDREGGELFF
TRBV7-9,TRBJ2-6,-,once,TGTGCCAGCAGCTTAGAAGGGGCGGCCAACGTCCTGACTTTC,CASSLEGAANVLTF
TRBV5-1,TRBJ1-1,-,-,TGCGCCAGCCAAACACAGGGGAACACTGAAGCTTTCTTT,CASQTQGNTEAFF
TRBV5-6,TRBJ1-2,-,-,TGTGCCAGCAGTTTCCGGACAGCCTTTAACTATGGCTACACCTTC,CASSFRTAFNYGYTF
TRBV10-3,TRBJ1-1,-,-,TGTGCCATCAGTGCCTTTGGGGACGGGACTGAAGCTTTCTTT,CAISAFGDGTEAFF
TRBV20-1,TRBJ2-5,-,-,TGCAGTTTTAGCGGCCAAGAGACCCAGTACTTC,CSFSGQETQYF
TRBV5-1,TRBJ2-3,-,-,TGCGCCAGCAGCTTGGTGACAGCGCAAGATACGCAGTATTTT,CASSLVTAQDTQYF
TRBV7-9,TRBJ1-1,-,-,TGTGCCAGCAGCCTGACGGCGAACACTGAAGCTTTCTTT,CASSLTANTEAFF
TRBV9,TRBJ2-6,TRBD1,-,TGTGCCAGCAGCGCCTTACCAGGGGGCCACTCTGGGGCCAACGTCCTGACTTTC,CASSALPGGHSGANVLTF